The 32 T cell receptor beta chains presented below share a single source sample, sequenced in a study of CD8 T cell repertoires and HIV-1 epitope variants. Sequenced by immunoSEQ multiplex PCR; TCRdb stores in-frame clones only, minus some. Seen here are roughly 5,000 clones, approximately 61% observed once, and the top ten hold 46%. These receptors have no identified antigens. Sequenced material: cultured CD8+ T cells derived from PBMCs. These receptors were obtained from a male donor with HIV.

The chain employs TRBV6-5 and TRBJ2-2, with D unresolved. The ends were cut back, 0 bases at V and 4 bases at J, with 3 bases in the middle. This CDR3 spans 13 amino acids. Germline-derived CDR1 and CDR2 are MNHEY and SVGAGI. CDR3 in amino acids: CASSYSFTGELFF. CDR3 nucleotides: TGTGCCAGCAGTTACTCGTTCACCGGGGAGCTGTTTTTT.

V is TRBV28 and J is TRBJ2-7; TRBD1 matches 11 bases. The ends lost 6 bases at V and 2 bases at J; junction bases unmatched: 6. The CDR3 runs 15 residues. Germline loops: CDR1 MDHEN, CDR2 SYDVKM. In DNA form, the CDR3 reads TGTGCCAGCAGGGGGACAGGGGGAAGAACCTACGAGCAGTACTTC. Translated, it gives CASRGTGGRTYEQYF.

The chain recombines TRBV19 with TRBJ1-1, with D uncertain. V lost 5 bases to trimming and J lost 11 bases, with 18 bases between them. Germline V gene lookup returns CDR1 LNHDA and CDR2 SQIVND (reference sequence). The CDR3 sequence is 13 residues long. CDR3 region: CASSEGTLVGAFF. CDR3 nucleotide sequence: TGTGCCAGTAGTGAAGGCACTCTGGTTGGGGCTTTCTTT.

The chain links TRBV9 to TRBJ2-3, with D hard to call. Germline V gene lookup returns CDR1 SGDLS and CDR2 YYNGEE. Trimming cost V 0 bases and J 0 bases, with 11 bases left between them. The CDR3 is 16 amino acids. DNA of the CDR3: TGTGCCAGCAGCGTAGAGTCAGGCCGAAGCACAGATACGCAGTATTTT. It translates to CASSVESGRSTDTQYF.

Here the CDR3 DNA reads TGTGCCAGCAGTGAAAGCGTTAGGGAGCAGTACTTC. Protein sequence: CASSESVREQYF. This sequence joins TRBV2 and TRBJ2-7, with D unresolved. Germline V gives CDR1 SNHLY, CDR2 FYNNEI. The V end was cut by 2 bases, the J end by 7 bases, with 9 bases between. The CDR3 runs to 12 residues.

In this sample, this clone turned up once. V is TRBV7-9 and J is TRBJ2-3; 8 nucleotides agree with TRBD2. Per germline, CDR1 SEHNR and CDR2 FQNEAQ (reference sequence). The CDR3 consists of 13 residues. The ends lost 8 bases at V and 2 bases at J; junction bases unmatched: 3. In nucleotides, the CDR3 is TGTGCCAGCTCGGGGGGGATCACAGATACGCAGTATTTT. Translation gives CASSGGITDTQYF.

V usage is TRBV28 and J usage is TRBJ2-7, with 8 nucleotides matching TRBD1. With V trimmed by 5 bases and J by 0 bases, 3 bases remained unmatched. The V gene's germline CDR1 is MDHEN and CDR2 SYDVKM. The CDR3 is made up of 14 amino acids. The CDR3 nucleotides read TGTGCCAGCAGTCCAGGACAGGGCTCCTACGAGCAGTACTTC. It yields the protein CASSPGQGSYEQYF.

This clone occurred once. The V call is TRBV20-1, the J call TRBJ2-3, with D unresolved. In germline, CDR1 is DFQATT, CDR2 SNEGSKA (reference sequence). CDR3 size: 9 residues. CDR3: CVGTDTQYF. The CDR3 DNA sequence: TGCGTGGGCACAGATACGCAGTATTTT.

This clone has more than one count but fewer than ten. CDR3 coding DNA: TGTGCCAGCAGCCCTAGCTCCTACGAGCAGTACTTC. As protein: CASSPSSYEQYF. The chain uses TRBV2 and TRBJ2-7, with D unresolved. The V end was cut by 6 bases, the J end by 0 bases, with 6 bases between. There are 12 residues in the CDR3. Germline CDR1 SNHLY, CDR2 FYNNEI.

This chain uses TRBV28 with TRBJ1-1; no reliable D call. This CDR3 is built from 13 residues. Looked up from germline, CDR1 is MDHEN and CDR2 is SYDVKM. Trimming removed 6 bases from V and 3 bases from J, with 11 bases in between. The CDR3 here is CASSPSGYTEAFF. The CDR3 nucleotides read TGTGCCAGCAGCCCCTCTGGGTACACTGAAGCTTTCTTT.

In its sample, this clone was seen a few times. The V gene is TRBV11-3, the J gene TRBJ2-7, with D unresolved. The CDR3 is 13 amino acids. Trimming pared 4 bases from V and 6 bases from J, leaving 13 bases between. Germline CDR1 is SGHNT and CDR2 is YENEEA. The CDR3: CASSSDQVSEQYF. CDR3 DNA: TGTGCCAGCAGCTCTGACCAGGTTAGCGAGCAGTACTTC.

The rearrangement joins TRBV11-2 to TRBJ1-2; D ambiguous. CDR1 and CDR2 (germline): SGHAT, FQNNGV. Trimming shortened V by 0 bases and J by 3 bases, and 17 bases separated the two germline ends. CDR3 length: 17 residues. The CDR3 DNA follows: TGTGCCAGCAGCTTAGATAGTAGGAACTCTCCTCACTATGGCTACACCTTC. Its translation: CASSLDSRNSPHYGYTF.

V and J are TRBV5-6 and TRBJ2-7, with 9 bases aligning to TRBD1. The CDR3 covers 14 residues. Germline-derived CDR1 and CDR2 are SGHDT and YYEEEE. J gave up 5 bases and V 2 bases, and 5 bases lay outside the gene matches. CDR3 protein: CASSFGTGNHEQYF. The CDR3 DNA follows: TGTGCCAGCAGCTTCGGGACAGGGAACCACGAGCAGTACTTC.

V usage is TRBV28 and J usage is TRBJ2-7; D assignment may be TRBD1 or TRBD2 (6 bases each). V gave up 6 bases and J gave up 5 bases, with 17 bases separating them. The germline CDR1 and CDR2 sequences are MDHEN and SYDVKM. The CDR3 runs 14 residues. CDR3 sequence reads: CASRPEGGRHEQYF. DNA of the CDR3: TGTGCCAGCAGACCCGAGGGGGGTCGGCACGAGCAGTACTTC.

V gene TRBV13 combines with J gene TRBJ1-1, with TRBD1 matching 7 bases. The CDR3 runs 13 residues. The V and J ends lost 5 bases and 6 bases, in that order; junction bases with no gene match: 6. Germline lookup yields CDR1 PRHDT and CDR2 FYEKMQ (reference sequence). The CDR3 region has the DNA TGTGCCAGCAGCCATACAGGGGACTCTGAAGCTTTCTTT. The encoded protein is CASSHTGDSEAFF. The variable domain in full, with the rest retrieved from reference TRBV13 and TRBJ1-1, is AAGVIQSPRHLIKEKRETATLKCYPIPRHDTVYWYQQGPGQDPQFLISFYEKMQSDKGSIPDRFSAQQFSDYHSELNMSSLELGDSALYFCASSHTGDSEAFFGQGTRLTVV.

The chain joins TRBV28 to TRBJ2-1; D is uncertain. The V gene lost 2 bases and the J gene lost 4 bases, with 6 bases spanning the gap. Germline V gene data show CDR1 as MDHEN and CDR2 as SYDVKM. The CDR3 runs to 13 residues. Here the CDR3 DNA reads TGTGCCAGCAGTTTACTCGCTTACAATGAGCAGTTCTTC. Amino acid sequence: CASSLLAYNEQFF. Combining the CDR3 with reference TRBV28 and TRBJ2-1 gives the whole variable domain DVKVTQSSRYLVKRTGEKVFLECVQDMDHENMFWYRQDPGLGLRLIYFSYDVKMKEKGDIPEGYSVSREKKERFSLILESASTNQTSMYLCASSLLAYNEQFFGPGTRLTVL.

The chain's CDR3 is CASTMGAGGRNEQFF. CDR3 DNA: TGTGCCAGTACAATGGGAGCGGGAGGGCGGAATGAGCAGTTCTTC. This chain joins TRBV19 and TRBJ2-1, with 10 nucleotides matching TRBD2. The germline gives CDR1 LNHDA, CDR2 SQIVND (reference sequence). This CDR3 region has 15 residues. J lost 7 bases, V lost 7 bases, and 10 bases had no gene match. Full variable domain (outside the CDR3, taken from reference TRBV19 and TRBJ2-1): DGGITQSPKYLFRKEGQNVTLSCEQNLNHDAMYWYRQDPGQGLRLIYYSQIVNDFQKGDIAEGYSVSREKKESFPLTVTSAQKNPTAFYLCASTMGAGGRNEQFFGPGTRLTVL.

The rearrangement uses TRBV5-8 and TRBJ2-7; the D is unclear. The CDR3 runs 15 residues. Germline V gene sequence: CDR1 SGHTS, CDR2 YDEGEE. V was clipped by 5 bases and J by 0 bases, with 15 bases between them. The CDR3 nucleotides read TGTGCCAGCAGTTCACAGAGCCCCAGCTCCTACGAGCAGTACTTC. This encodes CASSSQSPSSYEQYF.

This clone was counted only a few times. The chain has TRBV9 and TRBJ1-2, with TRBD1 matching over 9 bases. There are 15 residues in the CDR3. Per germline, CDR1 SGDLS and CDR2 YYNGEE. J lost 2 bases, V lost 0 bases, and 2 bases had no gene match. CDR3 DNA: TGTGCCAGCAGCGTAGGGACAGGGGAGAACTATGGCTACACCTTC. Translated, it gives CASSVGTGENYGYTF.

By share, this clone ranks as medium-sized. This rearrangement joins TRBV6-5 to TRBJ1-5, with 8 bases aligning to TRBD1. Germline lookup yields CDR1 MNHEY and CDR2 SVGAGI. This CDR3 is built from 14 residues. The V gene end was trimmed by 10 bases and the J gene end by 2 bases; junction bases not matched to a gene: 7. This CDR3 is CATSGGVRNQPQHF. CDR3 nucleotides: TGTGCCACATCAGGGGGCGTTCGCAATCAGCCCCAGCATTTT.

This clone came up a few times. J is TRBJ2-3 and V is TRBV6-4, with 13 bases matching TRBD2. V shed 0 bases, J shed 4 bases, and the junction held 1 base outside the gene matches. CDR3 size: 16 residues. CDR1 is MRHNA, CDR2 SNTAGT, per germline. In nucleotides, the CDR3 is TGTGCCAGCAGTGACTCAACTAGCGGGGGGGCAGATACGCAGTATTTT. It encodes CASSDSTSGGADTQYF.

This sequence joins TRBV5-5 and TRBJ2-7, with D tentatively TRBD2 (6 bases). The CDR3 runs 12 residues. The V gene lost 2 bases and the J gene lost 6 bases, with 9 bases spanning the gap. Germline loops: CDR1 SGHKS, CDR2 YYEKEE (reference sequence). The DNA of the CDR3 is TGTGCCAGCAGCTTACGAGCGGGCGAGCAGTACTTC. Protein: CASSLRAGEQYF.

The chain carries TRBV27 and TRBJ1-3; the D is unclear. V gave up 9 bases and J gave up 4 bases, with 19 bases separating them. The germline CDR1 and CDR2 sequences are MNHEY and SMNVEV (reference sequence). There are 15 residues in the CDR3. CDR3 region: CASSTSGSVGNTIYF. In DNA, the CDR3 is TGTGCCAGTTCTACTTCAGGTTCCGTCGGAAACACCATATATTTT.

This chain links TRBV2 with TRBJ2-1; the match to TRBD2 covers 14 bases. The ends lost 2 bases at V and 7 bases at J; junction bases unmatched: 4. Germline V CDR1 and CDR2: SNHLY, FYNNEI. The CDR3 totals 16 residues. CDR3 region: CASSEFRTSGRNEQFF. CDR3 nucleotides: TGTGCCAGCAGTGAATTTAGGACTAGCGGGAGGAATGAGCAGTTCTTC.

The CDR3 sequence: CASSSDLAGVPGELFF. The CDR3 DNA follows: TGTGCCAGCAGCTCGGACCTAGCGGGAGTACCCGGGGAGCTGTTTTTT. V gene TRBV11-2 combines with J gene TRBJ2-2, with 10 bases matching TRBD2. With 4 bases clipped from V and 6 bases from J, the junction kept 8 bases outside the gene matches. The V gene's germline CDR1 is SGHAT and CDR2 FQNNGV. This CDR3 has 16 residues.

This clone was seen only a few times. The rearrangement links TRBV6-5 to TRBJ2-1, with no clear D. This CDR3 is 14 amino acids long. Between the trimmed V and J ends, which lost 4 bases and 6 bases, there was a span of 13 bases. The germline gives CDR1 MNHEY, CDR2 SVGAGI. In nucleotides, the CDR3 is TGTGCCAGCAGTTCCCTCGGCAGGTCCAATGAGCAGTTCTTC. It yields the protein CASSSLGRSNEQFF.

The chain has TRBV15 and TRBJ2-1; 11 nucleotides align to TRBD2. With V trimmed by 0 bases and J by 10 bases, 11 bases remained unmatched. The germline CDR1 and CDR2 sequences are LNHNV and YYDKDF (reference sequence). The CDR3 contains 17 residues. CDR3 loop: CATSRDLGTSGVGEQFF. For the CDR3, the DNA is TGTGCCACCAGCAGAGATCTTGGGACTAGCGGAGTGGGGGAGCAGTTCTTC.

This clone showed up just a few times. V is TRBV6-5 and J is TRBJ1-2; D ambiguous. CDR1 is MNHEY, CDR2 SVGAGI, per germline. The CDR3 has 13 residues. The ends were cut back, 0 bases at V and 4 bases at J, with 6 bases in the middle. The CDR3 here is CASSYSSSYGYTF. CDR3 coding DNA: TGTGCCAGCAGTTACTCGAGCAGCTATGGCTACACCTTC.

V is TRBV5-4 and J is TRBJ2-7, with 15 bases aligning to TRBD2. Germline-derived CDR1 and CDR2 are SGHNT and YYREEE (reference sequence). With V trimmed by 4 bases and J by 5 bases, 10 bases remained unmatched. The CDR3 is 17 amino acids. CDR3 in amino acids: CASSGGLAGGSADEQYF. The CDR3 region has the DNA TGTGCCAGCAGCGGGGGACTAGCGGGAGGAAGCGCCGACGAGCAGTACTTC.

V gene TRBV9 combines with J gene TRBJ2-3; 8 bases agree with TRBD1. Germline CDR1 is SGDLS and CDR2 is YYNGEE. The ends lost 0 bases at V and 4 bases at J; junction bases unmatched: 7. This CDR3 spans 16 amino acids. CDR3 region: CASSVGVQGASDTQYF. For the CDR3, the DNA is TGTGCCAGCAGCGTAGGCGTGCAGGGGGCATCAGATACGCAGTATTTT. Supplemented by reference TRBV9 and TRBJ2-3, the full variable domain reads DSGVTQTPKHLITATGQRVTLRCSPRSGDLSVYWYQQSLDQGLQFLIQYYNGEERAKGNILERFSAQQFPDLHSELNLSSLELGDSALYFCASSVGVQGASDTQYFGPGTRLTVL.

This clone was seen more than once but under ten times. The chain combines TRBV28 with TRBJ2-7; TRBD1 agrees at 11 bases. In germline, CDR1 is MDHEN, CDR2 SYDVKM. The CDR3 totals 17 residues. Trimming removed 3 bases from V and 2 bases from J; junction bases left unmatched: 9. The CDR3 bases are TGTGCCAGCAGTTTCAGGGGGACAGGGGGTCATACCTACGAGCAGTACTTC. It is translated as CASSFRGTGGHTYEQYF.

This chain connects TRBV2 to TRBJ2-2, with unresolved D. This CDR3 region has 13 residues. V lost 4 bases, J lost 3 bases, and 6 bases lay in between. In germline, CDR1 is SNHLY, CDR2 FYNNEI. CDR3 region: CASSGRDTGELFF. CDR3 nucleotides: TGTGCCAGCAGTGGTCGCGACACCGGGGAGCTGTTTTTT.